This T cell receptor beta chain was documented in a study of breast tumors, draining lymph nodes, adjacent tissues. Breast cancer patients provided tissue from their axillary draining lymph nodes. Each CDR3 protein is one row after TCRdb ran MiXCR on the multiplex PCR reads. Of some 120,000 distinct CDR3 sequences in the sample, around 20% were seen once. This clonotype was recorded many times. This CDR3 contains 13 residues. The germline V gene encodes CDR1 WSHSY and CDR2 SAAADI. Unmatched junction bases numbered 4, after V lost 6 bases and J lost 4 bases. The chain couples TRBV10-2 to TRBJ2-5, with 8 bases that match TRBD1. This receptor was identified in a female donor with breast cancer. Some clones in this sample may be carry-over from other donors' samples. Sample: axillary lymph node tissue. The CDR3 loop reads CASRLTGAETQYF. The CDR3 nucleotides are TGCGCCAGCAGGCTGACAGGGGCAGAGACCCAGTACTTC.